The 3 T cell receptor beta chains below come from one sample, sequenced in a study of T cell repertoires in cytomegalovirus infection. TCRdb re-called the reads through MiXCR, storing one row per CDR3 protein. The sample has roughly 760,000 distinct CDR3 sequences; less than 40% are singletons. The sequenced sample consisted of PBMCs. The origin of the receptors is a human donor in good health (CMV status not recorded). Some clones in this sample may be carry-over from other donors' samples.

With regard to this clonotype: It is likely a read error, because the conserved phenylalanine at the end of the CDR3 is missing. This chain connects TRBV7-6 to TRBJ2-6; D remains ambiguous. Germline-derived CDR1 and CDR2 are SGHVS and FNYEAQ. The CDR3 sequence is 14 residues long. V was clipped by 5 bases and J by 0 bases, with 5 bases between them. The chain's CDR3 is CASSRDSGANVLTL. CDR3 sequence (DNA): TGTGCCAGCAGCAGAGACTCTGGGGCCAACGTCCTGACTTTA.

The table lists this clonotype with a few counts. The V gene is TRBV29-1, the J gene TRBJ2-7; no definite D call. CDR3 length equals 12 residues. Germline CDR1 SQVTM, CDR2 ANQGSEA. V lost 1 base to trimming and J lost 2 bases, with 6 bases between them. The CDR3 coding sequence is TGCAGCGTTGAAGGGGAAACCTACGAGCAGTACTTC. It codes for CSVEGETYEQYF.

There are a few counts of this clonotype. This sequence joins TRBV20-1 and TRBJ2-7, with D perhaps given as TRBD1 or TRBD2 (7 bases each). V was pared by 5 bases and J by 6 bases, with 17 bases between. This CDR3 contains 13 residues. The germline V gene encodes CDR1 DFQATT and CDR2 SNEGSKA (reference sequence). The CDR3 loop is CSAPGGQWPEQYF. The CDR3 DNA reads as TGCAGTGCTCCGGGGGGACAGTGGCCCGAGCAGTACTTC.